What follows are 30 T cell receptor beta chains derived from one specimen sequenced in a study of CD8 T cells in Susac syndrome. Reverse transcription of roughly 0.5 to 1 ug RNA was carried out with random hexamers. TCRdb fed the immunoSEQ multiplex PCR reads into MiXCR, producing one record per CDR3 protein. The sample consists of 75,000 to 100,000 distinct CDR3 sequences, just under 95% of them appearing once. Sequenced sample: CD8+ T cells from PBMCs. The source is a human donor in good health.

The genes are TRBV5-1 and TRBJ2-7; D perhaps matches TRBD2 (5 bases). CDR1 SGHRS and CDR2 YFSETQ come from the germline V gene. Trimming pared 4 bases from V and 6 bases from J, leaving 14 bases between. The CDR3 sequence is 13 residues long. As DNA, the CDR3 is TGCGCCAGCAGCCTGACGGGGTGGGCCGAGCAGTACTTC. Amino acids: CASSLTGWAEQYF.

The DNA for the CDR3 is TGCAGTGCTAGAGATAACGTCAATGGGGGTGGCTACACCTTC. Encoded protein: CSARDNVNGGGYTF. The chain joins TRBV20-1 to TRBJ1-2; TRBD1 is a possible D gene (5 bases). V lost 0 bases and J 7 bases, leaving 15 bases between the germline ends. CDR3 length equals 14 residues. The germline V gene encodes CDR1 DFQATT and CDR2 SNEGSKA (reference sequence).

This chain uses TRBV4-1 with TRBJ2-1, with TRBD1 identical over 7 bases. The CDR3 consists of 14 residues. Germline-derived CDR1 and CDR2 are MGHRA and YSYEKL. J lost 6 bases, V lost 0 bases, and 2 bases had no gene match. CDR3 nucleotides: TGCGCCAGCAGCCAAGAATCAGGGGGCAATGAGCAGTTCTTC. Amino acids: CASSQESGGNEQFF.

The chain recombines TRBV27 with TRBJ2-6, with D possibly being TRBD2 (6 bases). CDR3 length equals 15 residues. Germline V gives CDR1 MNHEY, CDR2 SMNVEV (reference sequence). Between the trimmed V and J ends, which lost 7 bases and 2 bases, there was a span of 12 bases. CDR3 nucleotides: TGTGCCAGCACGGGACTTGGGGCTGGGGCCAACGTCCTGACTTTC. The encoded protein is CASTGLGAGANVLTF.

For the CDR3, the DNA is TGCAGCGTTCTGACAGGACCCTACGAGCAGTACGTC. It yields the protein CSVLTGPYEQYV. This chain uses TRBV29-1 with TRBJ2-7; TRBD1 is a possible D gene (6 bases). The CDR3 length is 12 residues. Trimming pared 5 bases from V and 2 bases from J, leaving 10 bases between. CDR1 and CDR2 from the germline V gene are SQVTM and ANQGSEA.

This clonotype was picked up one time. V is TRBV15 and J is TRBJ2-1, with 11 bases lining up with TRBD2. Germline CDR1 and CDR2: LNHNV and YYDKDF (reference sequence). V lost 2 bases, J lost 12 bases, and 6 bases stayed unmatched. This CDR3 has 14 amino acids. CDR3 residues: CATSRIGLAGGQFF. The DNA of the CDR3 is TGTGCCACCAGCAGAATAGGGCTAGCGGGAGGGCAGTTCTTC. Combining the CDR3 with reference TRBV15 and TRBJ2-1 gives the whole variable domain DAMVIQNPRYQVTQFGKPVTLSCSQTLNHNVMYWYQQKSSQAPKLLFHYYDKDFNNEADTPDNFQSRRPNTSFCFLDIRSPGLGDTAMYLCATSRIGLAGGQFFGPGTRLTVL.

The chain carries TRBV9 and TRBJ1-1; D gene unclear. CDR1 is SGDLS and CDR2 is YYNGEE in the germline V gene. The CDR3 covers 13 residues. Trimming shortened V by 0 bases and J by 0 bases, and 3 bases separated the two germline ends. This chain's CDR3 is CASSVDVNTEAFF. As DNA, the CDR3 is TGTGCCAGCAGCGTAGACGTGAACACTGAAGCTTTCTTT.

V usage is TRBV29-1 and J usage is TRBJ1-2; perhaps TRBD1 as D (6 bases). Trimming removed 3 bases at V and 1 base at J, with 9 bases between. Germline V CDR1 and CDR2: SQVTM, ANQGSEA. The CDR3 totals 13 residues. The CDR3 region has the DNA TGCAGCGTTGAGGGCAGGGGTAACTATGGCTACACCTTC. Translating it yields CSVEGRGNYGYTF.

The V gene is TRBV7-9, the J gene TRBJ1-2, with D hard to call. Germline V CDR1 and CDR2: SEHNR, FQNEAQ (reference sequence). The CDR3 has 14 amino acids. Trimming removed 6 bases at V and 3 bases at J, with 14 bases between. CDR3 in DNA: TGTGCCAGCAGAAAACAGCGAATCGACTATGGCTACACCTTC. Its translation: CASRKQRIDYGYTF.

The V gene is TRBV12-3 or TRBV12-4, the J gene TRBJ2-1; 8 nucleotides align to TRBD2. CDR3 length: 15 amino acids. With V trimmed by 6 bases and J by 0 bases, 4 bases remained unmatched. The CDR3, as DNA: TGTGCCAGCAGCCGGGAGGGTAGCTCCTACAATGAGCAGTTCTTC. This translates into CASSREGSSYNEQFF.

The chain uses TRBV7-9 and TRBJ2-3; D might be TRBD1 or TRBD2, each matching 5 bases. V lost 7 bases and J 0 bases, leaving 17 bases between the germline ends. This CDR3 spans 16 amino acids. The germline gives CDR1 SEHNR, CDR2 FQNEAQ (reference sequence). The CDR3 DNA sequence: TGTGCCAGCACGGGGCTCCGGGGCGCCAGCACAGATACGCAGTATTTT. Encoded protein: CASTGLRGASTDTQYF.

This clonotype was detected a few times. The chain uses TRBV11-3 and TRBJ2-7, with D unclear. CDR3 length equals 12 residues. Germline values: CDR1 SGHNT, CDR2 YENEEA. V dropped 6 bases and J dropped 0 bases, with 6 bases sitting between them. Here the CDR3 DNA reads TGTGCCAGCAGTCTCCCCTCCTACGAGCAGTACGTC. Translating it yields CASSLPSYEQYV.

This chain uses TRBV2 with TRBJ1-5, with D uncertain. Trimming pared 4 bases from V and 3 bases from J, leaving 10 bases between. The CDR3 consists of 14 residues. Germline CDR1 reads SNHLY; CDR2 reads FYNNEI. The CDR3 loop is CASSGRWDNQPQHF. The CDR3 bases are TGTGCCAGCAGTGGGAGGTGGGACAATCAGCCCCAGCATTTT.

The chain uses TRBV6-2 or TRBV6-3 and TRBJ1-2, with 8 bases lining up with TRBD1. CDR1 is MNHEY and CDR2 is SVGEGT in the germline V gene. CDR3 length: 13 residues. After removal of 6 bases from V and 7 bases from J, the junction contained 7 bases not matched to a gene. This CDR3 is CASSPGQVVGYTF. The CDR3 DNA reads as TGTGCCAGCAGCCCGGGACAGGTGGTTGGCTACACCTTC.

This clonotype showed up just once. V and J are TRBV19 and TRBJ2-7; TRBD1 might be the D (6 bases). CDR3 length: 13 residues. The germline V gene encodes CDR1 LNHDA and CDR2 SQIVND (reference sequence). V lost 11 bases and J lost 5, with 19 bases in between. The CDR3 nucleotides read TGTGCCGATCTACAGGGAGTTCAGAACGAGCAGTACGTC. This gives the protein CADLQGVQNEQYV.

The gene calls are TRBV27 and TRBJ2-7; the D is unclear. The germline V gene has CDR1 MNHEY and CDR2 SMNVEV (reference sequence). This CDR3 is 13 amino acids long. The V and J ends lost 2 bases and 2 bases respectively, with 7 bases between them. CDR3 in DNA: TGTGCCAGCAGTTTAACCTCAACCTACGAGCAGTACTTC. This sequence encodes CASSLTSTYEQYF.

A remark on this clonotype: At one end the junction does not follow the germline gene, possibly because of a read error. The chain carries TRBV30 and TRBJ1-4; D possibly corresponds to TRBD1 (5 bases). Per germline, CDR1 GTSNPN and CDR2 SVGIG (reference sequence). The CDR3 runs 13 residues. The CDR3 region has the DNA TGTGCCTGGTCGGACATTACTAATGAAAAACTGCTTTTT. Translation: CAWSDITNEKLLF.

The genes are TRBV7-7 and TRBJ2-3; D may be TRBD1 (5 bases). V gave up 4 bases and J gave up 4 bases, with 15 bases separating them. Per germline, CDR1 SSHAT and CDR2 FNYEAQ (reference sequence). The CDR3 totals 15 residues. DNA for the CDR3: TGTGCCAGCAGCTCTTCAGGGTCTTGGGCAGATACGCAGTATTTT. It translates to CASSSSGSWADTQYF.

The chain joins TRBV12-3 or TRBV12-4 to TRBJ1-2; TRBD1 aligns across 7 bases. This CDR3 spans 13 amino acids. The J segment lost 6 bases and the V segment lost 5 bases, leaving 6 bases of the junction unmatched. The CDR3 nucleotides are TGTGCCAGCAGTGCGGGGACAGCAAATGGCTACACCTTC. This sequence encodes CASSAGTANGYTF.

The chain combines TRBV5-1 with TRBJ1-5; no definite D call. This CDR3 has 12 amino acids. V was trimmed by 5 bases and J by 3 bases, leaving 6 bases between them. The V gene's germline CDR1 is SGHRS and CDR2 YFSETQ. The CDR3 here is CASSQSNQPQHF. CDR3 sequence (DNA): TGCGCCAGCAGTCAGTCCAATCAGCCCCAGCATTTT. The variable domain in full, completed from reference TRBV5-1 and TRBJ1-5, reads KAGVTQTPRYLIKTRGQQVTLSCSPISGHRSVSWYQQTPGQGLQFLFEYFSETQRNKGNFPGRFSGRQFSNSRSEMNVSTLELGDSALYLCASSQSNQPQHFGDGTRLSIL.

This clonotype has only one observation. The chain joins TRBV9 to TRBJ1-2; tentatively, D is TRBD1 (5 bases). The CDR3 spans 15 residues. Germline values: CDR1 SGDLS, CDR2 YYNGEE. Trimming left V 0 bases short and J 4 bases short, with 13 bases between. CDR3 sequence: CASSVVGDPSYGYTF. The CDR3 DNA reads as TGTGCCAGCAGCGTAGTGGGGGACCCTTCCTATGGCTACACCTTC.

This rearrangement joins TRBV20-1 to TRBJ2-3; D gene uncertain. This CDR3 contains 14 residues. V was clipped by 6 bases and J by 4 bases, with 17 bases between them. Per the germline V gene, CDR1 is DFQATT and CDR2 is SNEGSKA (reference sequence). The DNA for the CDR3 is TGCAGTGCCGAGGTGGCCGCCGGGCCAGATACGCAGTATTTT. Protein sequence: CSAEVAAGPDTQYF.

The CDR3 protein is CASSLKLIIAEAFF. Here the CDR3 DNA reads TGTGCCAGCAGCTTAAAATTGATTATCGCTGAAGCTTTCTTT. The gene calls are TRBV11-2 and TRBJ1-1; D ambiguous. The V end lost 2 bases, the J end lost 6 bases, and 13 bases lay between the germline ends. The CDR3 extends over 14 amino acids. Germline loops: CDR1 SGHAT, CDR2 FQNNGV.

In its sample, this clonotype was seen once. This rearrangement joins TRBV5-4 to TRBJ2-7; possibly TRBD1 for D (5 bases). This CDR3 is built from 13 residues. The germline V gene has CDR1 SGHNT and CDR2 YYREEE (reference sequence). V shed 3 bases and J shed 6 bases, with 13 bases lying between them. CDR3: CASSSGITPEQYF. The DNA for the CDR3 is TGTGCCAGCAGCTCAGGGATAACACCCGAGCAGTACTTC.

DNA of the CDR3: TGTGCCAGCAGGGAGTATAATTCACCCCTCCACTTT. Its translation: CASREYNSPLHF. The chain joins TRBV7-9 to TRBJ1-6; no definite D call. This CDR3 contains 12 residues. Per germline, CDR1 SEHNR and CDR2 FQNEAQ (reference sequence). V was shortened by 6 bases and J by 4 bases, with 4 bases between the two germline ends.

The V call is TRBV7-2, the J call TRBJ2-3, with D uncertain. CDR1 and CDR2 (germline): SGHTA, FQGNSA. The CDR3 loop spans 16 amino acids. Trimming stripped 1 base from V and 0 bases from J, with 11 bases between. This CDR3 reads CASSLGRRLSTDTQYF. The CDR3, as DNA: TGTGCCAGCAGCTTAGGACGCCGCCTCAGCACAGATACGCAGTATTTT.

The chain employs TRBV7-9 and TRBJ2-5; D is possibly TRBD2 (6 bases). Deletions cut 3 bases from V and 1 base from J, with 12 bases between. CDR3 size: 15 residues. Germline values: CDR1 SEHNR, CDR2 FQNEAQ (reference sequence). The CDR3 DNA follows: TGTGCCAGCAGCTTCCCGGACGGGAGCCAAGAGACCCAGTACTTC. This translates into CASSFPDGSQETQYF.

The chain is built from TRBV9 and TRBJ2-1; D is undetermined. There are 17 residues in the CDR3. The V gene lost 4 bases and the J gene lost 3 bases, with 20 bases spanning the gap. The germline gives CDR1 SGDLS, CDR2 YYNGEE. CDR3 sequence: CASSPLGPPGIYNEQFF. For the CDR3, the DNA is TGTGCCAGCAGCCCCTTGGGCCCGCCTGGGATCTACAATGAGCAGTTCTTC.

About this clonotype: One junction end disagrees with the germline gene, perhaps due to a read error. V and J are TRBV7-7 and TRBJ2-5; no firm D call. The CDR3 runs 14 residues. Per the germline V gene, CDR1 is SSHAT and CDR2 is FNYEAQ (reference sequence). As DNA, the CDR3 is TGTGCTAGCAGCCCCCCCCGGGTAGGGGAGACCCAGTACTTC. Amino acids: CASSPPRVGETQYF.

This clonotype has just a few counts. This chain connects TRBV3-1 to TRBJ2-1, with D perhaps matching TRBD2 (5 bases). This CDR3 has 14 amino acids. Germline values: CDR1 LGHDT, CDR2 YNNKEL (reference sequence). V lost 4 bases and J 8 bases, leaving 15 bases between the germline ends. CDR3 sequence reads: CASSPWGDGDEQFF. Here the CDR3 DNA reads TGTGCCAGCAGCCCCTGGGGTGACGGGGATGAGCAGTTCTTC.